This T cell receptor beta chain was sequenced for a study of OX40 agonist ivuxolimab in advanced cancers. Study at large: Those enrolled were about 82% male, with a mean age of about 60 years and ages from roughly 23 to 80. Partial response was recorded in three patients: one hepatocellular carcinoma and two cutaneous melanoma cases.

This CDR3 is built from 14 residues. The V end lost 2 bases, the J end lost 2 bases, and 7 bases lay between the germline ends. Germline CDR1 and CDR2: SGHAT and FQNNGV. The table came from immunoSEQ multiplex PCR; TCRdb's copy has only in-frame clones and leaves some out. The table has 37,000 or so clones, 74% seen once. Sampled blood was obtained at baseline, cycle 4 day 1, and cycle 7 day 1. The source was CD4+ or CD8+ T cells sorted from blood, collected in a trial of the OX40 agonist ivuxolimab. V and J are TRBV11-2 and TRBJ2-1; tentatively, D is TRBD1 (5 bases). The clonotype comes from an adult with an advanced solid tumor such as melanoma, head and neck, liver or kidney cancer. The DNA of the CDR3 is TGTGCCAGCAGCTTACAGGGAACCTACAATGAGCAGTTCTTC. The encoded protein is CASSLQGTYNEQFF.